A single T cell receptor (beta chain) is shown here with its context. The sample is drawn from a study of CD8+ T cells in alopecia areata. Overall study context: It was 6 to 18 months of tofacitinib, and then there were 6 months off drug. Treated patients received severity scores based on the percentage of scalp area affected.

The ends lost 4 bases at V and 1 base at J; junction bases unmatched: 6. The CDR3 length is 16 residues. Germline lookup yields CDR1 MGHRA and CDR2 YSYEKL. Described treatment: oral pan-JAK inhibitor, 5-10 mg twice daily. RNA was isolated and reverse transcribed to cDNA, the sequencing template. TCRdb's copy holds only in-frame clones and misses some; the assay was immunoSEQ multiplex PCR. The sample has approximately 160,000 clones, 60% to 75% seen once. This sample comprised CD4+ T cells sorted from blood, obtained at week 24, from a patient treated with tofacitinib. This sequence was found in a human donor with alopecia areata. The chain has TRBV4-1 and TRBJ2-5, with 10 bases that match TRBD2. The CDR3 DNA reads TGCGCCAGCAGCCCCCATAGCGGGGGGTCCCAAGAGACCCAGTACTTC. It codes for CASSPHSGGSQETQYF.